This is a list of T cell receptor beta chains from one sample in a study of cytomegalovirus exposure and HLA in healthy donors. Sequenced by immunoSEQ multiplex PCR; TCRdb stores in-frame clones only, minus some. The sample carries about 140,000 clones, roughly four fifths recorded once. Sequences were obtained from PBMCs. Source of these receptors: a female donor in good health and CMV-seronegative. The CDR3 runs from the conserved cysteine through the conserved F or W.

v_call cdr3_aa
TRBV7-2 CASRTGFGTGELFF
TRBV5-4 CASSLLGTQAFF
TRBV4-2 CASSQYPSGQPYNEQFF
TRBV9 CASSVAGTSSPGELFF
TRBV28 CASSFQGAKGEQFF
TRBV6-6 CASSSGDEQYF
TRBV5-1 CASSPTGEANGYTF
TRBV5-1 CASSPRQGHYGYTF
TRBV5-1 CASSPSGTASYEQYF
TRBV18 CASSPQGARNTEAFF
TRBV7-6 CASSFGSGTEQYF
TRBV5-3 CAKLGTGSSYEQYF
TRBV28 CASSFEAMSDEKLFF
TRBV7-6 CASSRGTGTRDQPQHF
TRBV30 CAWTGGSGAAYEQYF
TRBV20-1 CSGGQGETQYF
TRBV7-7 CASSPDTFSGKTQYF
TRBV4-1 CASSPQGAYNEQFF
TRBV5-1 CASSTSRDRGLRYGYTF
TRBV19 CASSIAQGRLGETQYF
TRBV6-6 CASSGAGTDPVYEQYF
TRBV11-2 CASSLDLAGAHEQYF
TRBV5-4 CASRQQGTDTQYF
TRBV27 CASSCDPRVDTGELFF
TRBV28 CASSFPTSGRTTDTQYF
TRBV28 CAIAGGPHNEQFF
TRBV30 CAWISSAGIYNEQFF
TRBV6-6 CASRDRGWVNEQFF
TRBV5-4 CASSLAESSGGADTQYF
TRBV7-9 CASSLNDRDGYTF
TRBV5-1 CASRTGENQPQHF
TRBV9 CASSVGQGVGEQFF
TRBV19 CASSPEDGLPIPNEQFF